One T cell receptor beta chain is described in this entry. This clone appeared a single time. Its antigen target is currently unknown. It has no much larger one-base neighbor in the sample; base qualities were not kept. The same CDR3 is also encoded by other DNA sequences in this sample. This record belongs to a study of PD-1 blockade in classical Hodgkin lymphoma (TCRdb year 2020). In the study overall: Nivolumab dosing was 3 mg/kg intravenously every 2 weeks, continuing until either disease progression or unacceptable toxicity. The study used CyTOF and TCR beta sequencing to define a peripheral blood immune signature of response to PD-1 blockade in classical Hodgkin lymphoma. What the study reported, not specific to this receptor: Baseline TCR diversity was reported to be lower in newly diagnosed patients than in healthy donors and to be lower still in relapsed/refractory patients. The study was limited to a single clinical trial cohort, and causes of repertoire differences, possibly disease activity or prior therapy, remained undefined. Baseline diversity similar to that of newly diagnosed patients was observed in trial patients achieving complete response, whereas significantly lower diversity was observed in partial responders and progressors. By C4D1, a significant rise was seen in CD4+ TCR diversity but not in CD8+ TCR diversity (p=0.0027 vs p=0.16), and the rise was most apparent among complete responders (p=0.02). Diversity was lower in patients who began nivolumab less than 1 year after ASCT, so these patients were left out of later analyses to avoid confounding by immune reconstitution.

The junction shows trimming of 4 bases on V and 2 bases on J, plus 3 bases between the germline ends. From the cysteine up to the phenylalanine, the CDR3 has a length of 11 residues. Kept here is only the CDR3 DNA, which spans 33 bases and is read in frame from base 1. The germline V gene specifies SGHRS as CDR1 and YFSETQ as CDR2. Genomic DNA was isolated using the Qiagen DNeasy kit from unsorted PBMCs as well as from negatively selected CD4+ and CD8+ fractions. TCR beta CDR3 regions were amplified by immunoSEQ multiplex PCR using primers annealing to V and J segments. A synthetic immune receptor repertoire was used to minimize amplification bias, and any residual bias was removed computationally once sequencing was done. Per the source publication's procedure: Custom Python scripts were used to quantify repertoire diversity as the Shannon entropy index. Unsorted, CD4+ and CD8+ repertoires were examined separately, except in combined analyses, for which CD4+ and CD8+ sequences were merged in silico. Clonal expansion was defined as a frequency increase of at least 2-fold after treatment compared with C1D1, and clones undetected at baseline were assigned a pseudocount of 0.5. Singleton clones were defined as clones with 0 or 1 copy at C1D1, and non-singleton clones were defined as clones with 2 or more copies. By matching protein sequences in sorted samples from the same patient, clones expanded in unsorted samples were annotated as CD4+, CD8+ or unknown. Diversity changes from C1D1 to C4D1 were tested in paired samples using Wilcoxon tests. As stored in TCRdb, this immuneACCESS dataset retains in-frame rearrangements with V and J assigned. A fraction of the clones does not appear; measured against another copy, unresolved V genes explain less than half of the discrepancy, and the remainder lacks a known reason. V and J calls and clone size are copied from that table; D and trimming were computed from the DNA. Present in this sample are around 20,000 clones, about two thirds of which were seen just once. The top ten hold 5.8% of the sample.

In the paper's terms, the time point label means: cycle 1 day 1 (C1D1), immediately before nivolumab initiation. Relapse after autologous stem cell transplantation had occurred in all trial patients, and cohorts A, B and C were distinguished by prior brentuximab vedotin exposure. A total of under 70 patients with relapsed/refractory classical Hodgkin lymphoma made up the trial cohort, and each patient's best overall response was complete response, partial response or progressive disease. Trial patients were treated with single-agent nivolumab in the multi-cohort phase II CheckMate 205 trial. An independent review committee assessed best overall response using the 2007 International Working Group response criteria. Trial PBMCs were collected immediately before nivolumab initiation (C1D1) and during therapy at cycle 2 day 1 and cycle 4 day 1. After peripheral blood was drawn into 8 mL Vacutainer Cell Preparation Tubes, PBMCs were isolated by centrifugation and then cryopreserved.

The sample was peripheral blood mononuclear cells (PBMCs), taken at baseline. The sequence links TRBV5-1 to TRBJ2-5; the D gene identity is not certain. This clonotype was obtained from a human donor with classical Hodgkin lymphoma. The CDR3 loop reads CASSLQETQYF. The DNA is TGCGCCAGCAGCCTACAAGAGACCCAGTACTTC.